A selection of T cell receptor beta chains follows, all from one sample in a study of cytomegalovirus exposure and HLA in healthy donors. TCRdb's table, derived via immunoSEQ multiplex PCR, lists solely in-frame clones and lacks some. The sample consists of fewer than 100,000 clones, about four fifths of them appearing once. The specimen sequenced was PBMCs. The receptors stem from a woman aged 40 to 50 in good health and CMV-seropositive. Each CDR3 is given with its conserved first and last residue. Each record gives: D gene, J gene, clone size, V gene, CDR3 protein, CDR3 DNA. A D gene is named only where the DNA matches it firmly. Where a row states a size, it is once, few, many or the class of an expanded clone; other rows omit it.

NA | TRBJ1-1 | NA | TRBV19 | CASSRRGNTEAFF | TGTGCCAGTAGTCGAAGGGGGAACACTGAAGCTTTCTTT
NA | TRBJ1-4 | NA | TRBV15 | CATSRAGQLNEKLFF | TGTGCCACCAGCAGAGCAGGGCAGCTGAATGAAAAACTGTTTTTT
TRBD1 | TRBJ2-2 | NA | TRBV12-5 | CASATSRKAGTGDDTGELFF | TGTGCTAGTGCCACGTCCCGGAAGGCCGGGACAGGGGATGATACCGGGGAGCTGTTTTTT
TRBD2 | TRBJ2-7 | NA | TRBV18 | CASSPGTSGSTNEQYF | TGTGCCAGCTCACCTGGGACTAGCGGGAGTACCAACGAGCAGTACTTC
TRBD1 | TRBJ1-2 | many | TRBV7-9 | CASSPPDRDYGYTF | TGTGCCAGCAGCCCCCCCGACAGGGACTATGGCTACACCTTC
NA | TRBJ1-1 | NA | TRBV6-1 | CASSEAGGRASTEAFF | TGTGCCAGCAGTGAAGCTGGCGGCAGGGCAAGTACTGAAGCTTTCTTT
TRBD1 | TRBJ1-1 | NA | TRBV11-2 | CASTRYDRGTEAFF | TGTGCCAGCACCCGGTATGACAGGGGAACTGAAGCTTTCTTT
NA | TRBJ2-1 | once | TRBV7-2 | CASSSPSVNEQFF | TGTGCCAGCAGCTCCCCTAGCGTCAATGAGCAGTTCTTC
NA | TRBJ2-7 | NA | TRBV9 | CASSGGGVSGSYEQYF | TGTGCCAGCAGCGGGGGAGGTGTTTCTGGCTCCTACGAGCAGTACTTC
TRBD2 | TRBJ2-5 | NA | TRBV7-8 | CASNPKGPFLAEEKEETQYF | TGTGCCAGCAACCCCAAGGGTCCTTTTCTAGCGGAGGAGAAAGAAGAGACCCAGTACTTC
NA | TRBJ2-5 | NA | TRBV18 | CASSPQGGNYQETQYF | TGTGCCAGCTCCCCTCAAGGGGGTAACTACCAAGAGACCCAGTACTTC
NA | TRBJ2-7 | few | TRBV7-2 | CASSLRGAYEQYF | TGTGCCAGCAGCTTGCGGGGAGCCTACGAGCAGTACTTC
TRBD2 | TRBJ2-7 | once | TRBV5-1 | CASSLAVAGVNEQYF | TGCGCCAGCAGCTTGGCGGTAGCGGGAGTCAACGAGCAGTACTTC
TRBD1 | TRBJ2-2 | NA | TRBV15 | CATSRDSQGVGGELFF | TGTGCCACCAGCAGAGATAGCCAGGGGGTAGGCGGGGAGCTGTTTTTT
NA | TRBJ2-1 | once | TRBV4-1 | CASSQLGLKYNEQFF | TGCGCCAGCAGCCAACTCGGACTAAAATACAATGAGCAGTTCTTC
NA | TRBJ1-2 | NA | TRBV18 | CASSRDKAYGYTF | TGTGCCAGCTCACGGGACAAGGCCTATGGCTACACCTTC
NA | TRBJ2-1 | NA | TRBV2 | CASSVGEGGGEQFF | TGTGCCAGCAGTGTGGGGGAGGGGGGAGGTGAGCAGTTCTTC
NA | TRBJ1-2 | NA | TRBV25-1 | CASRATTTQGGYTF | TGTGCCAGCAGGGCAACAACAACTCAGGGTGGCTACACCTTC
TRBD1 | TRBJ1-1 | NA | TRBV10-1 | CASSTYRDRGYVF | TGCGCCAGCAGCACCTATCGGGACAGGGGATACGTTTTT
NA | TRBJ1-1 | once | TRBV6-5 | CASSWMGGRNTEAFF | TGTGCCAGCAGTTGGATGGGGGGGAGAAACACTGAAGCTTTCTTT